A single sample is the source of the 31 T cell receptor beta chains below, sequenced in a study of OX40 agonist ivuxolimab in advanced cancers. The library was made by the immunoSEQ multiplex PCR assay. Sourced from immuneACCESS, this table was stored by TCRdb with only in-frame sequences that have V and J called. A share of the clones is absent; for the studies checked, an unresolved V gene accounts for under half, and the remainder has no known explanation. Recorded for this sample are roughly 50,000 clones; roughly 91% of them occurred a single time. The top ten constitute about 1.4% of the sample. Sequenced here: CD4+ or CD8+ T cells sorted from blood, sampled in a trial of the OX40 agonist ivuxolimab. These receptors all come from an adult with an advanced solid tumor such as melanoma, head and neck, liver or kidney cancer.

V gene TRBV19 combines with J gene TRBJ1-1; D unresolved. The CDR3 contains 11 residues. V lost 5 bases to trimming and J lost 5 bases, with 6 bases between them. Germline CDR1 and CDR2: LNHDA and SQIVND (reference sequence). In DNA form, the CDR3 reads TGTGCCAGTAGTGTGGGAACTGAAGCTTTCTTT. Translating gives CASSVGTEAFF.

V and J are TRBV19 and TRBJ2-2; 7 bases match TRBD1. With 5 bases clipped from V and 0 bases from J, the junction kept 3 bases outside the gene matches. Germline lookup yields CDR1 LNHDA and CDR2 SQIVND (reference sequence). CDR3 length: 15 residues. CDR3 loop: CASSVGQANTGELFF. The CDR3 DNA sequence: TGTGCCAGTAGTGTCGGACAGGCGAACACCGGGGAGCTGTTTTTT.

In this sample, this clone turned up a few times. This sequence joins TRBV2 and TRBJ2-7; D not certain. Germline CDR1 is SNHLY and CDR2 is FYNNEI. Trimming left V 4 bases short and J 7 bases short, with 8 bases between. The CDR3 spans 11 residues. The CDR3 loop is CASSALWEQYF. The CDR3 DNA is TGTGCCAGCAGTGCCCTCTGGGAGCAGTACTTC.

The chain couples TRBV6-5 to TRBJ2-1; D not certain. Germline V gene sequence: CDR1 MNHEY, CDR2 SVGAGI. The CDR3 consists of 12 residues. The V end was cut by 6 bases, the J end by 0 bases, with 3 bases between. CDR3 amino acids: CASRGSYNEQFF. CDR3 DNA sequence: TGTGCCAGCAGGGGCTCCTACAATGAGCAGTTCTTC.

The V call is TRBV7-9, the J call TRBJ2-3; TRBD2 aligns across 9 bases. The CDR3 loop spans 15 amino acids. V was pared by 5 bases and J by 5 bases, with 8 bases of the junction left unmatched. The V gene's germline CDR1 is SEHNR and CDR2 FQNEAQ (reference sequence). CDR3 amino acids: CASSSSGRRIDTQYF. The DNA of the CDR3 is TGTGCCAGCAGCAGTAGCGGGAGAAGGATAGATACGCAGTATTTT.

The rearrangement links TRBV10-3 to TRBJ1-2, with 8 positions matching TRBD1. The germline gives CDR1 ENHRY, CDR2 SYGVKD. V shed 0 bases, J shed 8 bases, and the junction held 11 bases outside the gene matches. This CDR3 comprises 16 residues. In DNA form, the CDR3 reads TGTGCCATCAGTGAGTCGTCCGCGACAGGGGTGCGCGGCTACACCTTC. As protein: CAISESSATGVRGYTF.

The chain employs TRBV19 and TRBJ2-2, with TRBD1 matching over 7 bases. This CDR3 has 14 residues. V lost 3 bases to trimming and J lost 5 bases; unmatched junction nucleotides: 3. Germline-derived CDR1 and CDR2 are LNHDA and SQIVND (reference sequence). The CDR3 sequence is CASSIHRGTGELFF. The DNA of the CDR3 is TGTGCCAGTAGTATTCACAGGGGAACCGGGGAGCTGTTTTTT. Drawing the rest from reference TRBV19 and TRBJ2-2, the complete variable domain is DGGITQSPKYLFRKEGQNVTLSCEQNLNHDAMYWYRQDPGQGLRLIYYSQIVNDFQKGDIAEGYSVSREKKESFPLTVTSAQKNPTAFYLCASSIHRGTGELFFGEGSRLTVL.

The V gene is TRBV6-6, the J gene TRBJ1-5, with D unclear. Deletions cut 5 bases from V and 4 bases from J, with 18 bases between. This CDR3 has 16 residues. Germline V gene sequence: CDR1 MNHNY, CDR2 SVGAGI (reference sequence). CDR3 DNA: TGTGCCAGCAGTAAGGCCCTTACAGATACAAATCAGCCCCAGCATTTT. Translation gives CASSKALTDTNQPQHF.

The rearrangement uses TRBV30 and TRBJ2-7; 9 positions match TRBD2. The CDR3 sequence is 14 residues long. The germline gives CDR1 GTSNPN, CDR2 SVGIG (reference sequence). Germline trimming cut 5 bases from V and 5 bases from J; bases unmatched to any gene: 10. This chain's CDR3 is CAWGNSGSYNEQYF. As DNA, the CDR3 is TGTGCCTGGGGAAATAGCGGGAGTTATAACGAGCAGTACTTC.

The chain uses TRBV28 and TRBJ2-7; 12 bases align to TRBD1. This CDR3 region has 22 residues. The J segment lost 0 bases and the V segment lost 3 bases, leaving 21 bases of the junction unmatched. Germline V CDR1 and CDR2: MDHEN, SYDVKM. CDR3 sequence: CASSLGAFGPGQGASSSYEQYF. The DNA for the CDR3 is TGTGCCAGCAGTTTGGGGGCGTTTGGACCGGGACAGGGGGCCAGTTCCTCCTACGAGCAGTACTTC. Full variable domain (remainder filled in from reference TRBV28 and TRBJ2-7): DVKVTQSSRYLVKRTGEKVFLECVQDMDHENMFWYRQDPGLGLRLIYFSYDVKMKEKGDIPEGYSVSREKKERFSLILESASTNQTSMYLCASSLGAFGPGQGASSSYEQYFGPGTRLTVT.

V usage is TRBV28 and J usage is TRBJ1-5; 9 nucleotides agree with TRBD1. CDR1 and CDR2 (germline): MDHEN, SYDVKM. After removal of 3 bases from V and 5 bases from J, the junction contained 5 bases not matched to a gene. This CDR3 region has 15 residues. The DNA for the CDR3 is TGTGCCAGCAGTTTCCCGGGACAGGGTTATCAGCCCCAGCATTTT. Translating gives CASSFPGQGYQPQHF.

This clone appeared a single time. CDR3 sequence reads: CASSFGQGRDYGYTF. DNA for the CDR3: TGTGCCAGCAGCTTCGGACAGGGGAGGGACTATGGCTACACCTTC. V and J are TRBV5-5 and TRBJ1-2; 9 bases align to TRBD1. Germline V gene lookup returns CDR1 SGHKS and CDR2 YYEKEE (reference sequence). Germline trimming cut 2 bases from V and 3 bases from J; bases unmatched to any gene: 5. The CDR3 covers 15 residues.

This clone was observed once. The CDR3 DNA sequence: TGTGCCAGCAGCTTAGTTAATGAGCAGTTCTTC. Its translation: CASSLVNEQFF. The V gene is TRBV7-9, the J gene TRBJ2-1; D is ambiguous. The CDR3 sequence is 11 residues long. Germline lookup yields CDR1 SEHNR and CDR2 FQNEAQ (reference sequence). The V end was cut by 1 base, the J end by 7 bases, with 2 bases between. The full variable domain, rest sourced from reference TRBV7-9 and TRBJ2-1, is DTGVSQNPRHKITKRGQNVTFRCDPISEHNRLYWYRQTLGQGPEFLTYFQNEAQLEKSRLLSDRFSAERPKGSFSTLEIQRTEQGDSAMYLCASSLVNEQFFGPGTRLTVL.

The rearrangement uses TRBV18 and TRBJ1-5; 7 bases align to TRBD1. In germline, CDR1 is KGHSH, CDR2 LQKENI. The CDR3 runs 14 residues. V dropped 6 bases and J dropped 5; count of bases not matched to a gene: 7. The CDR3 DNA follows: TGTGCCAGCTCCTGGGACAGAAGGGATCAGCCCCAGCATTTT. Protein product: CASSWDRRDQPQHF.

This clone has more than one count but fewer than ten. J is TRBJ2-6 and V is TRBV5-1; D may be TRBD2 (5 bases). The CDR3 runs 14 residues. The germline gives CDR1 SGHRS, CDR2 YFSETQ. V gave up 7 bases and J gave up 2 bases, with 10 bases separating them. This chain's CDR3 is CASRRETGANVLTF. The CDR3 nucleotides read TGCGCCAGCCGAAGGGAGACTGGGGCCAACGTCCTGACTTTC.

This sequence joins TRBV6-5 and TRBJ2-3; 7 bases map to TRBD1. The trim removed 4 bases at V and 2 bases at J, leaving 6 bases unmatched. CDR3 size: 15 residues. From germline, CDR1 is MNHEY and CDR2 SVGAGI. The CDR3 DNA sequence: TGTGCCAGCAGTTCCCCGACAGGGCTCACAGATACGCAGTATTTT. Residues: CASSSPTGLTDTQYF.

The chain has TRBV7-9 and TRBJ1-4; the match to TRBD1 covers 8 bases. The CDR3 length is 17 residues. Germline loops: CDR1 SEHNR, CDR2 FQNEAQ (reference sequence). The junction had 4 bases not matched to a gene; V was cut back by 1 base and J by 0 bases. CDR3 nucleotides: TGTGCCAGCAGCTTAGGATGGACAGGGCCAACTAATGAAAAACTGTTTTTT. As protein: CASSLGWTGPTNEKLFF.

In DNA, the CDR3 is TGTGCCTGGAGCGCCCAATTGACAGGGTTCTATGGCTACACCTTC. This translates into CAWSAQLTGFYGYTF. V usage is TRBV30 and J usage is TRBJ1-2; 7 bases agree with TRBD1. Germline CDR1 reads GTSNPN; CDR2 reads SVGIG (reference sequence). The V gene end was trimmed by 3 bases and the J gene end by 4 bases; junction bases not matched to a gene: 11. This CDR3 contains 15 residues.

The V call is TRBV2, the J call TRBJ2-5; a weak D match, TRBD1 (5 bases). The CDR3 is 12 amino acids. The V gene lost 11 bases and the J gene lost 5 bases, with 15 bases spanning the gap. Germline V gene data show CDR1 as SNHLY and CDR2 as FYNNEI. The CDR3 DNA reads TGTGCCTCAAGGGGCGACGGCGAGACCCAGTACTTC. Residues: CASRGDGETQYF.

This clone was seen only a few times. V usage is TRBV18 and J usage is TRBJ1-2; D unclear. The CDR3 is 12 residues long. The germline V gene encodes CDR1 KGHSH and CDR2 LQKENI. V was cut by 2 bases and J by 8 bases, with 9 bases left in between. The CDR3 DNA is TGTGCCAGCTCACCAGGTCAGGAGGGCTACACCTTC. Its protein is CASSPGQEGYTF.

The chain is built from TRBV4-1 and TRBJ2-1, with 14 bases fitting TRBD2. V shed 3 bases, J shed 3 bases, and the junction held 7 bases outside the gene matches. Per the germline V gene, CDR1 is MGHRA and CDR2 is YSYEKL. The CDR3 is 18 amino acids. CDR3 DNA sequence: TGCGCCAGCAGCCAGACTAGCGGGGGGGCCTATAGCTACAATGAGCAGTTCTTC. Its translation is CASSQTSGGAYSYNEQFF.

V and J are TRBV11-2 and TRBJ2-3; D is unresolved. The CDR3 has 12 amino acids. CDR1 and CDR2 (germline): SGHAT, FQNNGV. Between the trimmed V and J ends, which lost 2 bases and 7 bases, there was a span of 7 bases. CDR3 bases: TGTGCCAGCAGCTTAACGGAAAATACGCAGTATTTT. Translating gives CASSLTENTQYF.

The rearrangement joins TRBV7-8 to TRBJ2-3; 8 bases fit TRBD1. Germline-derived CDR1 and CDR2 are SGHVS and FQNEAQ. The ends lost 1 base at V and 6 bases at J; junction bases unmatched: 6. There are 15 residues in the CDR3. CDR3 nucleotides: TGTGCCAGCAGCTTAGTAAACAGGGGGTGGGATACGCAGTATTTT. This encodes CASSLVNRGWDTQYF.

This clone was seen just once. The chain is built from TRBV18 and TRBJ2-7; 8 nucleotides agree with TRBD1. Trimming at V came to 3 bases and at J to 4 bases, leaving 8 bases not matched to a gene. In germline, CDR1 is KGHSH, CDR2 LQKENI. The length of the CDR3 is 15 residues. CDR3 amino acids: CASSPVGRGLYEQYF. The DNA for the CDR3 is TGTGCCAGCTCACCGGTTGGCAGGGGGCTGTACGAGCAGTACTTC.

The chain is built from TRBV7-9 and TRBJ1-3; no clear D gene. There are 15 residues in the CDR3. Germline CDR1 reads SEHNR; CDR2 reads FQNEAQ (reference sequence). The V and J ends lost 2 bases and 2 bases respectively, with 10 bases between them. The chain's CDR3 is CASSLSGSAGNTIYF. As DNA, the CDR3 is TGTGCCAGCAGCTTAAGCGGGTCAGCTGGAAACACCATATATTTT.

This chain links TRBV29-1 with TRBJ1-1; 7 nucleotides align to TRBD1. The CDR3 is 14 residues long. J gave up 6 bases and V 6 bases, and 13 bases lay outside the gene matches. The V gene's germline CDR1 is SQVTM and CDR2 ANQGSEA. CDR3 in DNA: TGCAGCGTCCCTGGGGACAGTGCTAATGCTGAAGCTTTCTTT. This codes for CSVPGDSANAEAFF.

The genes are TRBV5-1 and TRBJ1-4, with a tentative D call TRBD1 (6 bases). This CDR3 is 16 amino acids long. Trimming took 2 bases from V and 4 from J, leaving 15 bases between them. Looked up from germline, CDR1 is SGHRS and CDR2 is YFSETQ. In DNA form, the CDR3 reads TGCGCCAGCAGCTTAGACCCCGGGGGCCTTAATGAAAAACTGTTTTTT. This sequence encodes CASSLDPGGLNEKLFF.

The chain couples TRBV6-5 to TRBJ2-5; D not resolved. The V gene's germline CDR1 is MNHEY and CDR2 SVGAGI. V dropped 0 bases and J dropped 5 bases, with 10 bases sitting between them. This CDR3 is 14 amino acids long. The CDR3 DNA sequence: TGTGCCAGCAGTTACTCGAGTCCTGGGGAGACCCAGTACTTC. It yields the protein CASSYSSPGETQYF.

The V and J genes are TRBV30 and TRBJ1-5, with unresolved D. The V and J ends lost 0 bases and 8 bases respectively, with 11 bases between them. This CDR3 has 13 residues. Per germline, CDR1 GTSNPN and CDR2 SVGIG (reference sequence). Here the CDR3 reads CAWSVEGWEPQHF. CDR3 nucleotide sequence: TGTGCCTGGAGTGTAGAGGGATGGGAGCCCCAGCATTTT.

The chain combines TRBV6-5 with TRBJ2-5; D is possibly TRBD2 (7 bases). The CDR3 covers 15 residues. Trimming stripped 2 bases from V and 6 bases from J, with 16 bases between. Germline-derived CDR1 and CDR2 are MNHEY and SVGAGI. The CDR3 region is CASSYTVSGGQTQYF. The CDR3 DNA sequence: TGTGCCAGCAGTTACACCGTCTCCGGGGGGCAGACCCAGTACTTC.

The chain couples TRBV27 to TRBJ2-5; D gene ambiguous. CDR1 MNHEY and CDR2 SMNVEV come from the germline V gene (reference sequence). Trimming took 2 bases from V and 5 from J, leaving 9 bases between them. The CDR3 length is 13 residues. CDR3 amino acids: CASSLGGWETQYF. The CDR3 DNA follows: TGTGCCAGCAGTTTAGGCGGTTGGGAGACCCAGTACTTC.